This T cell receptor (beta chain) was captured by sequencing in a study of cytotoxic CD8 clonotypes in ibrutinib-treated CLL. CDR1 is MRHNA, CDR2 SNTAGT, per germline. V dropped 6 bases and J dropped 5 bases, with 10 bases sitting between them. The CDR3 extends over 13 amino acids. TCRdb's table, derived via immunoSEQ multiplex PCR, lists solely in-frame clones and lacks some. The sample has about 140,000 clones, less than 95% seen once. For TCR beta libraries, roughly 2 micrograms of genomic DNA were obtained from cryopreserved PBMCs. Sequenced here: PBMCs, sampled after 12 months of ibrutinib treatment. This chain uses TRBV6-4 with TRBJ2-2, with no clear D. This clonotype originated in a human donor with chronic lymphocytic leukemia. The CDR3 sequence: CASRALVTGELFF. The CDR3 region has the DNA TGTGCCAGCAGGGCCCTAGTAACCGGGGAGCTGTTTTTT.